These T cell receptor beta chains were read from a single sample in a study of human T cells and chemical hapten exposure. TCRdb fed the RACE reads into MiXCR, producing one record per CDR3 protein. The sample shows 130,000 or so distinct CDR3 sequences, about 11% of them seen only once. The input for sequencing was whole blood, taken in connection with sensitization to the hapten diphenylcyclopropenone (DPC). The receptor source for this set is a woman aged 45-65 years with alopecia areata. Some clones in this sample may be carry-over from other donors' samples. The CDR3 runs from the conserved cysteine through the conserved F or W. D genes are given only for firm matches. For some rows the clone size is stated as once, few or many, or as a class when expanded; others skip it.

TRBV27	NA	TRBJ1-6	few	CASSLSRFGNNSPLHF	TGTGCCAGCAGTTTATCCCGGTTCGGGAATAATTCACCCCTCCACTTT
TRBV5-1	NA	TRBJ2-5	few	CASNPRAATQETQYF	TGCGCCAGTAATCCTAGGGCGGCTACCCAAGAGACCCAGTACTTC
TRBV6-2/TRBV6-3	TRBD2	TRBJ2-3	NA	CASSSGLAYDTQYF	TGTGCCAGCAGTTCGGGACTAGCGTATGATACGCAGTATTTT
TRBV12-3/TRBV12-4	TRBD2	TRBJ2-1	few	CASSFMAGGWNEQFF	TGTGCCAGCAGTTTTATGGCGGGGGGTTGGAATGAGCAGTTCTTC
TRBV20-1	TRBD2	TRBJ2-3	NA	CSARDILAGTDTQYF	TGCAGTGCTAGAGATATTCTAGCGGGGACAGATACGCAGTATTTT
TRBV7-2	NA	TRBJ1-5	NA	CASSLVVEGNQPQHF	TGTGCCAGCAGCTTAGTCGTGGAGGGCAATCAGCCCCAGCATTTT
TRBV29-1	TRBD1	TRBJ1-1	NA	CSVEGQERVF	TGCAGCGTGGAGGGACAGGAGCGCGTCTTT
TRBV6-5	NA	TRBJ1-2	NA	CASSYATGDGYTF	TGTGCCAGCAGTTACGCAACAGGAGACGGCTACACCTTC
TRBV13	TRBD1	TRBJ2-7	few	CASSLGPGGNEQYF	TGTGCCAGCAGCTTAGGGCCAGGGGGAAACGAGCAGTACTTC
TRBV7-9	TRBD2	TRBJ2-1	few	CASSGLWTSGGAFYNEQFF	TGTGCCAGCAGCGGGCTTTGGACTAGCGGGGGGGCCTTCTACAATGAGCAGTTCTTC
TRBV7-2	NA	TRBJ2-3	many	CASSSGDESHTQYF	TGTGCCAGCAGTTCGGGGGACGAGTCACATACGCAGTATTTT
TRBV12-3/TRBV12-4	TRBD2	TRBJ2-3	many	CASSLSGRGGTDTQYF	TGTGCCAGCAGTTTGTCCGGGAGGGGAGGCACAGATACGCAGTATTTT
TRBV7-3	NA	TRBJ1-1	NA	CASSLSAGNTEAFF	TGTGCCAGCAGCTTATCCGCCGGAAACACTGAAGCTTTCTTT